The 15 T cell receptor beta chains reported below all come from one sample, sequenced in a study of CD8+ T cells in alopecia areata. After isolation, RNA underwent reverse transcription to generate cDNA as the sequencing template. Assay used: immunoSEQ multiplex PCR; TCRdb lists only in-frame clones, some missing. The table has 69,000 or so clones, approximately 60% seen once. This specimen consisted of CD8+ T cells sorted from blood, obtained at week 0. Receptor source: a human donor with alopecia areata.

CDR3 DNA sequence: TGTGCCAGCAGTCCCACAGGGCTCGGCATTCAGTACTTC. It is translated as CASSPTGLGIQYF. The rearrangement uses TRBV28 and TRBJ2-4, with D perhaps TRBD1 (6 bases). The CDR3 extends over 13 amino acids. Trimming shortened V by 5 bases and J by 9 bases, and 14 bases separated the two germline ends. Germline assignment: CDR1 MDHEN and CDR2 SYDVKM.

The chain carries TRBV29-1 and TRBJ2-7, with 10 bases identical to TRBD1. This CDR3 is built from 15 residues. V was pared by 1 base and J by 0 bases, with 3 bases of the junction left unmatched. The V gene's germline CDR1 is SQVTM and CDR2 ANQGSEA. This CDR3 is CSVEGGQGGSYEQYF. In nucleotides, the CDR3 is TGCAGCGTTGAAGGTGGACAGGGGGGCTCCTACGAGCAGTACTTC.

V and J are TRBV28 and TRBJ2-7; TRBD1 might be the D (6 bases). The CDR3 totals 15 residues. V lost 3 bases and J lost 3, with 15 bases in between. Germline-derived CDR1 and CDR2 are MDHEN and SYDVKM. CDR3 in DNA: TGTGCCAGCAGTTTGGGGACAAATCCAATCTACGAGCAGTACTTC. This sequence encodes CASSLGTNPIYEQYF.

V is TRBV5-4 and J is TRBJ2-1; no definite D call. Looked up from germline, CDR1 is SGHNT and CDR2 is YYREEE (reference sequence). With 1 base removed from V and 10 bases from J, the gap between germline ends came to 6 bases. The CDR3 spans 11 residues. The CDR3 is CASSLLEEQFF. CDR3 coding DNA: TGTGCCAGCAGCTTGTTAGAGGAGCAGTTCTTC.

The chain carries TRBV6-5 and TRBJ1-5, with TRBD1 as a possible D gene (5 bases). Germline lookup yields CDR1 MNHEY and CDR2 SVGAGI. The V and J ends lost 5 bases and 3 bases respectively, with 8 bases between them. The CDR3 has 13 amino acids. CDR3 residues: CASSTGYNQPQHF. In DNA, the CDR3 is TGTGCCAGCAGTACAGGTTACAATCAGCCCCAGCATTTT.

The J gene is TRBJ2-1, the V gene TRBV28; TRBD2 agrees at 7 bases. Losses at the gene ends were 3 bases for V and 4 bases for J; bases not matched to a gene: 0. The CDR3 is made up of 13 amino acids. The germline V gene has CDR1 MDHEN and CDR2 SYDVKM. This CDR3 is CASSLGGYNEQFF. The DNA for the CDR3 is TGTGCCAGCAGTTTGGGGGGGTACAATGAGCAGTTCTTC.

The V call is TRBV4-1, the J call TRBJ2-2; 12 bases match TRBD2. V was pared by 4 bases and J by 8 bases, with 11 bases of the junction left unmatched. Germline loops: CDR1 MGHRA, CDR2 YSYEKL. The CDR3 spans 17 residues. The CDR3 is CASSLRLAGVFEGELFF. DNA of the CDR3: TGCGCCAGCAGCCTCCGACTAGCGGGAGTATTTGAGGGGGAGCTGTTTTTT.

This clone was detected ten times or more. The chain is built from TRBV7-8 and TRBJ1-5; maybe TRBD1 (5 bases). Per the germline V gene, CDR1 is SGHVS and CDR2 is FQNEAQ. V was trimmed by 2 bases and J by 7 bases, leaving 24 bases between them. This CDR3 spans 18 amino acids. The CDR3 DNA reads as TGTGCCAGCAGCTTAAAACCCCTCGGGGCGGGCGGAGGACAGCCCCAGCATTTT. Translating it yields CASSLKPLGAGGGQPQHF.

This chain joins TRBV5-1 and TRBJ1-2, with D tentatively TRBD1 (6 bases). V was shortened by 3 bases and J by 5 bases, with 14 bases between the two germline ends. Per germline, CDR1 SGHRS and CDR2 YFSETQ. There are 14 residues in the CDR3. This CDR3 reads CASSSGALRYGYTF. CDR3 nucleotides: TGCGCCAGCAGCTCAGGGGCCCTCAGATATGGCTACACCTTC. Based on the CDR3 plus reference TRBV5-1 and TRBJ1-2, the full variable domain is KAGVTQTPRYLIKTRGQQVTLSCSPISGHRSVSWYQQTPGQGLQFLFEYFSETQRNKGNFPGRFSGRQFSNSRSEMNVSTLELGDSALYLCASSSGALRYGYTFGSGTRLTVV.

The gene calls are TRBV29-1 and TRBJ2-7; 9 nucleotides agree with TRBD1. The CDR3 consists of 13 residues. The junction had 7 bases not matched to a gene; V was cut back by 4 bases and J by 6 bases. CDR1 SQVTM and CDR2 ANQGSEA come from the germline V gene. Here the CDR3 reads CSVVGTGISEQYF. For the CDR3, the DNA is TGCAGCGTTGTAGGGACAGGGATCTCCGAGCAGTACTTC.

In its sample, this clone was seen many times. J is TRBJ2-2 and V is TRBV4-1; the match to TRBD2 covers 7 bases. CDR3 size: 16 residues. Germline V gene sequence: CDR1 MGHRA, CDR2 YSYEKL. Germline trimming cut 0 bases from V and 0 bases from J; bases unmatched to any gene: 1. The CDR3 loop reads CASSQDGGANTGELFF. For the CDR3, the DNA is TGCGCCAGCAGCCAAGATGGGGGGGCGAACACCGGGGAGCTGTTTTTT.

This clone appeared once. The chain employs TRBV27 and TRBJ2-5, with D perhaps TRBD2 (5 bases). Germline CDR1 is MNHEY and CDR2 is SMNVEV (reference sequence). V was trimmed by 0 bases and J by 5 bases, leaving 7 bases between them. The CDR3 runs to 13 residues. The CDR3 protein is CASSLSRVETQYF. CDR3 DNA: TGTGCCAGCAGTTTATCGAGGGTCGAGACCCAGTACTTC.

This clone was recorded once. The V and J genes are TRBV11-2 and TRBJ1-2, with TRBD1 matching over 7 bases. This CDR3 has 15 residues. Germline CDR1 is SGHAT and CDR2 is FQNNGV. The J segment lost 0 bases and the V segment lost 4 bases, leaving 5 bases of the junction unmatched. CDR3 sequence: CASSSWDRSNYGYTF. Here the CDR3 DNA reads TGTGCCAGCAGCTCCTGGGACAGATCTAACTATGGCTACACCTTC.

This rearrangement joins TRBV4-1 to TRBJ1-5, with D possibly TRBD1 on 5 matching bases. There are 14 residues in the CDR3. V shed 4 bases and J shed 4 bases, with 11 bases lying between them. Germline V CDR1 and CDR2: MGHRA, YSYEKL. For the CDR3, the DNA is TGCGCCAGCAGCCCGGGACTGGGAAATCAGCCCCAGCATTTT. Encoded protein: CASSPGLGNQPQHF.

V is TRBV11-2 and J is TRBJ2-3; 8 nucleotides agree with TRBD1. The ends lost 4 bases at V and 2 bases at J; junction bases unmatched: 11. CDR3 length: 17 amino acids. Germline values: CDR1 SGHAT, CDR2 FQNNGV. CDR3 amino acids: CASSYDPGQAITDTQYF. The DNA of the CDR3 is TGTGCCAGCAGCTACGACCCGGGACAGGCGATCACAGATACGCAGTATTTT.